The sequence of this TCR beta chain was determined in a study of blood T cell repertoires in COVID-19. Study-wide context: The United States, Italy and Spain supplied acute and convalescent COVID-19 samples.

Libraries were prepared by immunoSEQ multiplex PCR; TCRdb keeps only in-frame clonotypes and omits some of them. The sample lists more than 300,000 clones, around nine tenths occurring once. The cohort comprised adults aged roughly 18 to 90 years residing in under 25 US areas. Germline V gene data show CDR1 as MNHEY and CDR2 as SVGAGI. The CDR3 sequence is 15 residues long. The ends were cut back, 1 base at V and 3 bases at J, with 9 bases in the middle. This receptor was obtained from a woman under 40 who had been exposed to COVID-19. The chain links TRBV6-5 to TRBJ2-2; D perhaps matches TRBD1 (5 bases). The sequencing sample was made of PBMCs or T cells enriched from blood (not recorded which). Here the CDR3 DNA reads TGTGCCAGCAGTTACTTACAGGCCTACACCGGGGAGCTGTTTTTT. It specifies CASSYLQAYTGELFF.